This T cell receptor (beta chain) was documented in a study of OX40 agonist ivuxolimab in advanced cancers. Notes on the research overall: Ivuxolimab was a fully human IgG2 agonistic monoclonal antibody targeting the costimulatory receptor OX40 (CD134). Peripheral TCRbeta sequencing was intended to test whether TCR sequence diversity was altered and clonal T-cell expansion was caused by ivuxolimab. The monotherapy dose-escalation portion (N of about 47 patients) of the phase I ivuxolimab trial is reported in the paper. Intravenous ivuxolimab was administered to patients every 2 weeks at six dose levels: 0.01, 0.1, 0.3, 1.5, 3 and 10 mg/kg. Of the roughly 54 dose-escalation patients, hepatocellular carcinoma was present in approximately 20, melanoma in around 15, renal cell carcinoma in 9 and head and neck cancer in 9. Three dose-escalation patients achieved partial responses, one with hepatocellular carcinoma and two with cutaneous melanoma. Patients were allowed to have had prior anti-PD-1, anti-PD-L1 or anti-CTLA-4 therapy, and around 40% of the dose-escalation patients had previously received checkpoint inhibitors. A male proportion of nearly 85% and a mean age of 60 years, ranging from 23 to 79, were recorded for the dose-escalation cohort. Overall study outcomes, separate from this receptor: After ivuxolimab, CD8+ T cells had more expanded clones than CD4+ T cells on average. Low levels of normalized T-cell clonal expansion were also seen in some nonresponding patients. The antigen specificity of the clonally expanded peripheral T cells was not determined. At doses from 0.1 to 3.0 mg/kg, clonal expansion was seen in both CD4+ and CD8+ blood T cells between baseline and week 6. In partial responders in the 0.1-3.0 mg/kg groups, normalized peripheral clonal expansion was found to be among the lowest, especially among CD8+ T cells.

The trial excluded patients who had a history of autoimmune disease or were on systemic immunosuppression. Peripheral blood for TCR sequencing was collected from all dose cohorts at baseline, on cycle 4 day 1, and on cycle 7 day 1. The samples were taken from a phase I, first-in-human, multicenter, open-label dose-escalation trial of ivuxolimab. The trial enrolled adults with locally advanced or metastatic head and neck squamous cell, hepatocellular, melanoma or renal cell carcinoma. Before TCR sequencing, CD4+ and CD8+ T cells were separately sorted from peripheral blood. The sample holds one count of this clone. Its antigen is not yet known. No clone much larger than this one lies a single base away; base qualities are absent. Ends trimmed: V by 5 bases, J by 8 bases; bases unmatched to a gene: 10. The cysteine opens and the phenylalanine closes a CDR3 of 14 amino acids. Only the CDR3 DNA stays, 42 bases, in frame from base 1. CDR1 LGHNA and CDR2 YSLEER were looked up in the germline V gene.

To sequence the TCRbeta CDR3 region, genomic DNA was isolated from the sorted cells. The immunoSEQ Assay was used to sequence the TCRbeta CDR3 regions. The table was pulled from immuneACCESS by TCRdb, which kept in-frame rearrangements only. Such tables lose some clones; where checked, under half of the loss comes from unresolved V genes, and the rest has no known cause. The sample records 60,000 to 75,000 clones, 81% of which are singletons. 1% of the sample comes from the top ten. Sequences were derived from CD4+ or CD8+ T cells sorted from blood, sampled in a trial of the OX40 agonist ivuxolimab. The chain links TRBV4-3 with TRBJ2-3; 7 bases in the middle match TRBD1. This sequence originates from an adult with an advanced solid tumor such as melanoma, head and neck, liver or kidney cancer. The DNA sequence is as follows: TGCGCCAGCAGCAGAGGGGGCAGCGACCTTACGCAGTATTTT. It specifies CASSRGGSDLTQYF.